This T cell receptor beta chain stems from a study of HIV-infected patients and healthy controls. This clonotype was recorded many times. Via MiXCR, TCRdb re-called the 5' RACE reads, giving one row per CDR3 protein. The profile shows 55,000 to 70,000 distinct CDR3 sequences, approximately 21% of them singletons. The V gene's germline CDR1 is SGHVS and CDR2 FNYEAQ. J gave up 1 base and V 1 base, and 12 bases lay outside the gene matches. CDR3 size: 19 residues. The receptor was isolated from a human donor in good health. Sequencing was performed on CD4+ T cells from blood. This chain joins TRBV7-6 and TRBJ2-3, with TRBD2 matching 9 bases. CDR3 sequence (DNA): TGTGCCAGCAGCTTAGAAGGCGGGAGGGCCGGCCGCGGCACAGATACGCAGTATTTT. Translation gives CASSLEGGRAGRGTDTQYF.